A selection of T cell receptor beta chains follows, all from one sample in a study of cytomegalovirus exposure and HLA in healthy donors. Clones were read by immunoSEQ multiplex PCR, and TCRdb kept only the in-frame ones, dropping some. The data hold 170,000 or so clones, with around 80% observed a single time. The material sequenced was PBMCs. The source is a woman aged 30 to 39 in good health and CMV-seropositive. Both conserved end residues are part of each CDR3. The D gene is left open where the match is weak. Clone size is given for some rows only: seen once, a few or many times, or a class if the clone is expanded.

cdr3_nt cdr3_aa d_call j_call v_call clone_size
TGCGCCAGCAGCTCTGGACAGGGTGGGAGGACAGATACGCAGTATTTT CASSSGQGGRTDTQYF TRBD1 TRBJ2-3 TRBV5-1 .
TGTGCCAGCAGTCCTACCCGACAGGGGGTAAATCAGCCCCAGCATTTT CASSPTRQGVNQPQHF TRBD1 TRBJ1-5 TRBV27 .
TGTGCCAGCAGGGGAACAGGGAATCAGAACTATGGCTACACCTTC CASRGTGNQNYGYTF . TRBJ1-2 TRBV9 .
TGTGCCAGCAGCTTGGGGACAGGGGGCTCCGCCTACGAGCAGTACTTC CASSLGTGGSAYEQYF . TRBJ2-7 TRBV12-1 .
TGCGCCAGCAGCCAAGTGGGGGGGAGAGGCACTGAATCTTTCTTT CASSQVGGRGTESFF . TRBJ1-1 TRBV4-1 .
TGCGCCAGCAGCCTGGGAAGCGGGAGGTTCACCGGGGAGCTGTTTTTT CASSLGSGRFTGELFF TRBD2 TRBJ2-2 TRBV4-3 .
TGCAGCGTTTCGCGACAGCTCACTCCCTATGGCTACACCTTC CSVSRQLTPYGYTF . TRBJ1-2 TRBV29-1 .
TGTGCCAGCAGTGATCCGGCTAGCGGTACCTACGAGCAGTACTTC CASSDPASGTYEQYF TRBD2 TRBJ2-7 TRBV2 .
TGTGCCAGCAGTGAAACAGGATCTAACACTGAAGCTTTCTTT CASSETGSNTEAFF . TRBJ1-1 TRBV2 few
TGTGCCAGTAGTCCGGAAGTGGCATGGGGGGACATTCAGTACTTC CASSPEVAWGDIQYF . TRBJ2-4 TRBV19 .
TGTGCCAGCAGCAAAGAGTACAGGGCTGCCCACGAGCAGTACTTC CASSKEYRAAHEQYF . TRBJ2-7 TRBV21-1 .
TGTGCCAGTAGTCCTATCTCCCTCCTATCAACAGGGGCCGAGGAAGACTATGGCTACACCTTC CASSPISLLSTGAEEDYGYTF TRBD1 TRBJ1-2 TRBV19 .
TGTGCCAGCAGCTTGACAGCTGGAAACACCATATATTTT CASSLTAGNTIYF . TRBJ1-3 TRBV7-6 .
TGTGCCAGCGGGGACAGGCGATATTCCTACACCTTC CASGDRRYSYTF TRBD1 TRBJ1-2 TRBV25-1 few
TGTGCCAGCAGCCAAGAGTATAGTAGCAATGAGCAGTTCTTC CASSQEYSSNEQFF . TRBJ2-1 TRBV4-2 .
TGTGCCAGCAGTGGCGTGACTTATGGCTACACCTTC CASSGVTYGYTF . TRBJ1-2 TRBV2 .
TGTGCCAGCAGTCGGAGCGCGAGCTCCTACAATGAGCAGTTCTTC CASSRSASSYNEQFF . TRBJ2-1 TRBV6-5 .
TGTGCCAGCAGTTTAATCGGAACAGGGGGCCTTCCATCCTATGGCTACACCTTC CASSLIGTGGLPSYGYTF TRBD1 TRBJ1-2 TRBV27 .
TGTGCCAGCAGGGGAGCGGGAGCTAGCACAGATACGCAGTATTTT CASRGAGASTDTQYF TRBD2 TRBJ2-3 TRBV28 .
TGTGCCAGCAGTTTAACTAGCGGTTGGGGGAAGACCCAGTACTTC CASSLTSGWGKTQYF TRBD2 TRBJ2-5 TRBV27 many
TGCAGGGCCCAGGCTCTCCGCGGCTACACCTTC CRAQALRGYTF . TRBJ1-2 TRBV20-1 .
TGTGCCAGCAGCCGACGGGGGTCCTACGAGCAGTACTTC CASSRRGSYEQYF . TRBJ2-7 TRBV11-2 .
TGTGCCAGCAGCTTGACGGTTAGAGCAGATACGCAGTATTTT CASSLTVRADTQYF . TRBJ2-3 TRBV5-6 .
TGTGCCAGCACTAGCTCCTACTCCTACGAGCAGTACTTC CASTSSYSYEQYF . TRBJ2-7 TRBV2 .
TGTGCCTTGGGGCCAAAACCCTCCTACGAGCAGTACTTC CALGPKPSYEQYF . TRBJ2-7 TRBV30 .
TGTGCCAGCAGTGATACGGAGATTGGCACAGATACGCAGTATTTT CASSDTEIGTDTQYF . TRBJ2-3 TRBV11-2 few
TGTGCCAGCAGCCTTCCTAGCGCTTACAATGAGCAGTTCTTC CASSLPSAYNEQFF . TRBJ2-1 TRBV28 .
TGTGCCAGCAGTGTGGGACTAGCGGGAGGAGATGAGCAGTTCTTC CASSVGLAGGDEQFF TRBD2 TRBJ2-1 TRBV25-1 .
TGTGCCACCACTGCCTCTCGGGGACAGGGGAGCCTACGAGAACAGTACTTC CATTASRGQGSLREQYF TRBD1 TRBJ2-7 TRBV28 .
TGTGCCAGCACCGGTGGAGGACAGAACTATGGCTACACCTTC CASTGGGQNYGYTF . TRBJ1-2 TRBV11-3 .
TGTGCCAGCAGCGTAGGTGCTAGCGGGATTAGCACAGATACGCAGTATTTT CASSVGASGISTDTQYF TRBD2 TRBJ2-3 TRBV9 .
TGTGCCAGCAGGACAGGGGGCGCGAATGAAAAACTGTTTTTT CASRTGGANEKLFF TRBD1 TRBJ1-4 TRBV28 .
TGTGCCAGCAGCTTGACAGGGGGCTTCACAGATACGCAGTATTTT CASSLTGGFTDTQYF TRBD1 TRBJ2-3 TRBV7-8 once
TGCGCCAGCAGCTTGGCGGGACTAGCGGGAGTAGGTAATGAGCAGTTCTTC CASSLAGLAGVGNEQFF TRBD2 TRBJ2-1 TRBV5-1 .
TGTGCCAGCAGCGTTGGTGGGGGGACCGGGGAGCTGTTTTTT CASSVGGGTGELFF . TRBJ2-2 TRBV9 once
TGTGCCAGTAGTTCGCTGCCCAGCTCCTACGAGCAGTACTTC CASSSLPSSYEQYF . TRBJ2-7 TRBV19 .
TGTGCCAGCAGCCCAGGGGGACCCGAACCCTACGAGCAGTACTTC CASSPGGPEPYEQYF TRBD1 TRBJ2-7 TRBV5-4 few
TGCGCCAGCAGCCCTGGGGACTCTTATTCCTACAATGAGCAGTTCTTC CASSPGDSYSYNEQFF . TRBJ2-1 TRBV5-1 once
TGCGCCAGCAGCCTCCTGGACAGGGGGCGCGACGGCTACACCTTC CASSLLDRGRDGYTF TRBD1 TRBJ1-2 TRBV4-3 .
TGTGCCAGCAGTATCTCGGGACAGCTCTCCTATGGCTACACCTTC CASSISGQLSYGYTF TRBD1 TRBJ1-2 TRBV9 .
TGTGCCAGCAGTTTGACAGGGTTTGAGACCCAGTACTTC CASSLTGFETQYF TRBD1 TRBJ2-5 TRBV27 .
TGTGCCTGGCCGGAGGGACAGGGGACCGGGCAGCCCCAGCATTTT CAWPEGQGTGQPQHF TRBD1 TRBJ1-5 TRBV30 .
TGTGCCAGCAGGACTAGCGGGAGGTACAATGAGCAGTTCTTC CASRTSGRYNEQFF TRBD2 TRBJ2-1 TRBV28 .
TGTGCCAGCAGCCCCAGGACTAGCGGGAGGAATGAGCAGTTCTTC CASSPRTSGRNEQFF TRBD2 TRBJ2-1 TRBV7-7 .
TGCGCCAGCAGCTTGGATCGGGGGTCACGACGGGGAAACACCATATATTTT CASSLDRGSRRGNTIYF . TRBJ1-3 TRBV5-1 .